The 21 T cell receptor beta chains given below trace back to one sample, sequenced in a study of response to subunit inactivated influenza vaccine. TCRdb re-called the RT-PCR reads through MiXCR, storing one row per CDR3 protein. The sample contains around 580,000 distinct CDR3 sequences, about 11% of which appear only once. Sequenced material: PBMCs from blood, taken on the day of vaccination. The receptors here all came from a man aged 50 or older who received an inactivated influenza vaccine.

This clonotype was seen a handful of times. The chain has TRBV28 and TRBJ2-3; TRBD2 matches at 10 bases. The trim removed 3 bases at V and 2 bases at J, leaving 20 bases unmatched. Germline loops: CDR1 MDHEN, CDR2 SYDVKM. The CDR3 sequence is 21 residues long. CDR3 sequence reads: CASSFQSPSSGGRNPTDTQYF. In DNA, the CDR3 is TGTGCCAGCAGTTTTCAGTCTCCCTCTAGCGGGGGAAGAAATCCCACAGATACGCAGTATTTT. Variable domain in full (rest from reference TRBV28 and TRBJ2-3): DVKVTQSSRYLVKRTGEKVFLECVQDMDHENMFWYRQDPGLGLRLIYFSYDVKMKEKGDIPEGYSVSREKKERFSLILESASTNQTSMYLCASSFQSPSSGGRNPTDTQYFGPGTRLTVL.

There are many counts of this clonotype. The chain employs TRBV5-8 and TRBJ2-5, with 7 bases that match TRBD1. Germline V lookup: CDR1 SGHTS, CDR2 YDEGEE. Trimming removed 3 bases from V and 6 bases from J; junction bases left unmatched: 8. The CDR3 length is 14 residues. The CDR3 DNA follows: TGTGCCAGCAGCTCGACAGGGTCGGTTCAGACCCAGTACTTC. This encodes CASSSTGSVQTQYF.

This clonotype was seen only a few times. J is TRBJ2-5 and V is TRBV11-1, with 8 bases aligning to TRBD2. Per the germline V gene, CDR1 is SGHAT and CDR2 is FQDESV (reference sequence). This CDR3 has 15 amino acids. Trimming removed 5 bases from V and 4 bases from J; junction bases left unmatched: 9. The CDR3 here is CASSQAPGGRETQYF. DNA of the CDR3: TGTGCCAGCAGCCAAGCCCCGGGGGGGCGAGAGACCCAGTACTTC.

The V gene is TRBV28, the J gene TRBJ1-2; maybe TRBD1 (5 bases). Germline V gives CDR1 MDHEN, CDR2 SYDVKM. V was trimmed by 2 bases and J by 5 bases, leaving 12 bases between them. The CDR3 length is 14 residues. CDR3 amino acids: CASSLREGRYGYTF. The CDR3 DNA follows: TGTGCCAGCAGTTTAAGGGAGGGGCGGTATGGCTACACCTTC.

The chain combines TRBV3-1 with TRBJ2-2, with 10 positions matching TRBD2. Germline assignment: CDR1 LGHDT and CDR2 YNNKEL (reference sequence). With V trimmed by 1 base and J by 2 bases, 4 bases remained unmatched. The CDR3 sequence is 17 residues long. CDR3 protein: CASSQAGLAINTGELFF. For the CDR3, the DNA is TGTGCCAGCAGCCAAGCGGGACTAGCGATCAACACCGGGGAGCTGTTTTTT.

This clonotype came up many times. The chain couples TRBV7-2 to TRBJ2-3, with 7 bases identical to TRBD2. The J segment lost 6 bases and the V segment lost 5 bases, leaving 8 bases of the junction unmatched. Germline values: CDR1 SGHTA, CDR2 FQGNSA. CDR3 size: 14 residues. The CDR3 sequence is CASSPPAGTDTQYF. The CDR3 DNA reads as TGTGCCAGCAGCCCCCCAGCGGGGACGGATACGCAGTATTTT.

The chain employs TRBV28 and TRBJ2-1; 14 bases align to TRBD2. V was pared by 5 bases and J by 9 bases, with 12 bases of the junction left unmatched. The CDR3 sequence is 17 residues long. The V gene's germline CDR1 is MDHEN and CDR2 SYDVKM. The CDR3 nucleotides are TGTGCCAGCAGTGCGCCCCCGGGACTAGCGGGGGAATTTGAGCAGTTCTTC. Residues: CASSAPPGLAGEFEQFF.

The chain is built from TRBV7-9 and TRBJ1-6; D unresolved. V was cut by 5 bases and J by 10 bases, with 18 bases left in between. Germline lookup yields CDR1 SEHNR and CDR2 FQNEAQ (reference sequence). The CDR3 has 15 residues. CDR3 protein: CASSITPPPGSPLHF. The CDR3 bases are TGTGCCAGCAGCATAACCCCTCCCCCCGGGTCACCCCTCCACTTT.

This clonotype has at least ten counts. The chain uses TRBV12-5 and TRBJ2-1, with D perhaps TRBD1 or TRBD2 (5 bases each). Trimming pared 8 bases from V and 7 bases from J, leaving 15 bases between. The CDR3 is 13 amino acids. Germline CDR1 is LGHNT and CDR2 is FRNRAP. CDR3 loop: CASRPPGRNEQFF. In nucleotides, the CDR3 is TGTGCTAGTCGACCCCCGGGACGTAATGAGCAGTTCTTC.

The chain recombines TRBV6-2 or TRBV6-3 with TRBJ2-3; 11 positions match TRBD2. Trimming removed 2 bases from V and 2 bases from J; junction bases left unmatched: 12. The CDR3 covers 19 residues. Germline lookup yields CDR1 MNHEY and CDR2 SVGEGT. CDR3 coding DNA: TGTGCCAGCAGTTACCGCCGGACTAGCGGGTCCCTTTACACAGATACGCAGTATTTT. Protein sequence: CASSYRRTSGSLYTDTQYF.

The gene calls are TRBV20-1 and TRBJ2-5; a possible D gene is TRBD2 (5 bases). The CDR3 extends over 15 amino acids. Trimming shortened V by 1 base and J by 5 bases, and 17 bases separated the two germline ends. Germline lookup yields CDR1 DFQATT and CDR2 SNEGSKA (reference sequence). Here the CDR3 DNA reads TGCAGTGCTAGAGCATCTAGCCCCTTTTTGGAGACCCAGTACTTC. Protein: CSARASSPFLETQYF.

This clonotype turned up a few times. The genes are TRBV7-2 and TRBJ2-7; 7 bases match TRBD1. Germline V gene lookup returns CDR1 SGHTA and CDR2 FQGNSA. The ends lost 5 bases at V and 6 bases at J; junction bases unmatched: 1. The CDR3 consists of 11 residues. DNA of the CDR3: TGTGCCAGCAGCAGGGGGCTCGAGCAGTACTTC. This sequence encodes CASSRGLEQYF.

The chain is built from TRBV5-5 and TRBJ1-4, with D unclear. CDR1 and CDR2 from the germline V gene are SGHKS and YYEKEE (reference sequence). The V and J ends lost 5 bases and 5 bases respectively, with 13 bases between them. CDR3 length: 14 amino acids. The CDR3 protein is CASSFDLENEKLFF. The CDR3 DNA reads TGTGCCAGCAGTTTTGACCTGGAGAATGAAAAACTGTTTTTT.

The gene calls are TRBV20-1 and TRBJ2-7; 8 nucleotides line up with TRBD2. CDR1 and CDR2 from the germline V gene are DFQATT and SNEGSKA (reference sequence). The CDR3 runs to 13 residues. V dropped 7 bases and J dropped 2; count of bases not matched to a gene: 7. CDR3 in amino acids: CSVGIAGTYEQYF. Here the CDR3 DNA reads TGCAGTGTAGGAATAGCGGGGACCTACGAGCAGTACTTC.

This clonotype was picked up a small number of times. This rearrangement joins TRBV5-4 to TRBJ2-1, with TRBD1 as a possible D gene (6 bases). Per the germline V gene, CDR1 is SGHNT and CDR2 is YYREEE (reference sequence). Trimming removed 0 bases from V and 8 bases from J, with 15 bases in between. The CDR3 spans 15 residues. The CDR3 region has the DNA TGTGCCAGCAGCTTGGACAGGGTCCTACTGGATGAGCAGTTCTTC. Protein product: CASSLDRVLLDEQFF.

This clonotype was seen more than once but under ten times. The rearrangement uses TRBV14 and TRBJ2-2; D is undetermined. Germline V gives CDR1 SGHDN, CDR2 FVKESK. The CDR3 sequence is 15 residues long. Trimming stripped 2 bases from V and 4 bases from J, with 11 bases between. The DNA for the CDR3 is TGTGCCAGCAGCCAATGGAATTCGGGCACCGGGGAGCTGTTTTTT. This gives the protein CASSQWNSGTGELFF.

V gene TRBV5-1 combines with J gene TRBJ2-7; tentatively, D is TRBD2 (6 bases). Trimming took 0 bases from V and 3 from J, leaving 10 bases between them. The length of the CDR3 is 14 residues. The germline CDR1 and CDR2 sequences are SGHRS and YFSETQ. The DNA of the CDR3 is TGCGCCAGCAGCTTGGCCCGGGGGATCTACGAGCAGTACTTC. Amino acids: CASSLARGIYEQYF.

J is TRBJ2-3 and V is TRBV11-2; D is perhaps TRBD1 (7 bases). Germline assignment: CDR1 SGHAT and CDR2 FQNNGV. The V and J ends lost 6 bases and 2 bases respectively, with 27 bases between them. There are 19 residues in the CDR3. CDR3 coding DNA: TGTGCCAGCAGGGGCGCCAGGGGGGTCGCCCCGCTTGACACAGATACGCAGTATTTT. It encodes CASRGARGVAPLDTDTQYF.

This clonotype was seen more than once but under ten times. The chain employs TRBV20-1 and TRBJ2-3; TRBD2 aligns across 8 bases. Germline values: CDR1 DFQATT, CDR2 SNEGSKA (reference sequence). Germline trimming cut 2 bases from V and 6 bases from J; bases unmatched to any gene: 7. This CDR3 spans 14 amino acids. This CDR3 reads CSARSPAGADTQYF. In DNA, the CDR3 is TGCAGTGCTAGATCGCCAGCGGGAGCCGATACGCAGTATTTT.

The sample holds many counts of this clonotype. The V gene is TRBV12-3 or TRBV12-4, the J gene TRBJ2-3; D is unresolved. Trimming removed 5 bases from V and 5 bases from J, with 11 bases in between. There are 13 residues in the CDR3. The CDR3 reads CASSKIELDTQYF. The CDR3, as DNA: TGTGCCAGCAGTAAGATCGAGTTAGATACGCAGTATTTT.

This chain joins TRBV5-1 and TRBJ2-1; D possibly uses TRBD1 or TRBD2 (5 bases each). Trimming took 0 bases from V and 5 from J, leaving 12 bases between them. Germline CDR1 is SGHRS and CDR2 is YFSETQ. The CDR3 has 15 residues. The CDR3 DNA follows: TGCGCCAGCAGCTTGGGAGGGACCAGAGACAATGAGCAGTTCTTC. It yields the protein CASSLGGTRDNEQFF.